The clone carrying this TCR beta chain appeared once. The data were taken from a study of shared T cell receptors in the human thymus. The method was immunoSEQ multiplex PCR; TCRdb's version includes in-frame clones alone and lacks a portion of them. The data contain approximately 730,000 clones, 80% to 90% of them singletons. Germline values: CDR1 SGHDT, CDR2 YYEEEE. The CDR3 runs 18 residues. Trimming at V came to 4 bases and at J to 2 bases, leaving 13 bases not matched to a gene. These data were also filed under a second study, of human thymus T cells. That work adds: Related research has reported that thymic repertoires overlap highly among unrelated individuals.

The chain joins TRBV5-6 to TRBJ2-7; the match to TRBD2 covers 12 bases. Sequenced input: thymocytes. The receptor comes from a girl under two years old with a congenital heart defect. CDR3 loop: CASSPSLAGGTMTYEQYF. In DNA, the CDR3 is TGTGCCAGCAGCCCCTCACTAGCGGGGGGAACTATGACCTACGAGCAGTACTTC.